Included here is one T cell receptor beta chain sequence, with context. This CDR3 contains 12 residues. The V and J ends lost 6 bases and 2 bases respectively, with 8 bases between them. Germline loops: CDR1 MNHEY, CDR2 SVGAGI. This sample was included in a study of blood T cell repertoires in COVID-19. For the study at large: Sites in the United States, Italy and Spain provided acute and convalescent COVID-19 samples. In each case, the material was cDNA or gDNA derived from T cells, B-cell-depleted T cells, or PBMCs.

Assay: immunoSEQ multiplex PCR; the TCRdb copy retains only in-frame clones and omits some. This table holds about 280,000 clones, approximately 86% found once. The specimen sequenced was peripheral blood. V usage is TRBV6-5 and J usage is TRBJ2-7, with D unresolved. The sequence derives from a woman aged 25 to 39 who had recovered from COVID-19. The DNA for the CDR3 is TGTGCCAGCAGCGGAGAAACCTACGAGCAGTACTTC. The encoded protein is CASSGETYEQYF.